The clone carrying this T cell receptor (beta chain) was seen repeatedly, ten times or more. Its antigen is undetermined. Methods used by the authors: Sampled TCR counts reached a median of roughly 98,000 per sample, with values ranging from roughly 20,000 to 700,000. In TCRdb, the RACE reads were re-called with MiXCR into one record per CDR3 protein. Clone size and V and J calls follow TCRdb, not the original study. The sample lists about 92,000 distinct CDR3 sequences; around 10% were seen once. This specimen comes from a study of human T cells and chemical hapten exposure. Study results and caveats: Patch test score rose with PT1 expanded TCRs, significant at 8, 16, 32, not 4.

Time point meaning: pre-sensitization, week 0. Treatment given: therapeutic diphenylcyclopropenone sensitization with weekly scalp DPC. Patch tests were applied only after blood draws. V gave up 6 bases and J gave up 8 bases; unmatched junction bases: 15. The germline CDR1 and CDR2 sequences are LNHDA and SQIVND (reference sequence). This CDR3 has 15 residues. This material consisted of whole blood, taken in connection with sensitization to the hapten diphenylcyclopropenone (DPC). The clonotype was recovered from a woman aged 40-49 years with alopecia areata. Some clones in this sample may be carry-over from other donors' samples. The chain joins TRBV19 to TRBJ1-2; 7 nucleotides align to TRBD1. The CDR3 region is CASRPSILTGQGYTF. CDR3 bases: TGTGCCAGTAGACCCTCCATTCTGACGGGACAGGGCTACACCTTC.